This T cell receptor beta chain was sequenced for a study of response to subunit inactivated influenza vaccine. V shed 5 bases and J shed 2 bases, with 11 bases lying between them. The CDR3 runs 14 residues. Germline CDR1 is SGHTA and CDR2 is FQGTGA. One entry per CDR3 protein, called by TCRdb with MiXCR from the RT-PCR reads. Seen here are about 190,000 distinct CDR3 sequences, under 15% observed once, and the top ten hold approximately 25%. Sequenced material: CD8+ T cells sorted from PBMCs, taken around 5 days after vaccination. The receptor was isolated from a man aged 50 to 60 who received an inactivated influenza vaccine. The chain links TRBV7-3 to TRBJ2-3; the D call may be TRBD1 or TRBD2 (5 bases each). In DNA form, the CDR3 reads TGTGCCAGCAGCGCAGGGACGGTCACAGATACGCAGTATTTT. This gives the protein CASSAGTVTDTQYF.